These 30 T cell receptor beta chains were sequenced from one sample in a study of blood T cells in healthy people across ages. A second about 6 to 12 cycle PCR used barcoded and J-beta primers. TCRdb recomputed calls from the 5' RACE reads with MiXCR, one row per CDR3 protein. Of about a million distinct CDR3 sequences in the sample, just over 50% are singletons; the top ten hold over 20%. What was sequenced was blood. The receptor set was obtained from a woman between 55 and 75 years old in good health.

This clonotype occurred a few times. CDR3 bases: TGCAGTGCCCCATCACCTAGCGGAAGCTCCTACAATGAGCAGTTCTTC. This translates into CSAPSPSGSSYNEQFF. The gene calls are TRBV20-1 and TRBJ2-1, with 7 bases aligning to TRBD2. Germline lookup yields CDR1 DFQATT and CDR2 SNEGSKA (reference sequence). The CDR3 has 16 amino acids. Trimming took 6 bases from V and 0 from J; bases not matched to a gene: 11.

The chain joins TRBV27 to TRBJ2-1; D is perhaps TRBD1 (6 bases). V lost 6 bases, J lost 5 bases, and 20 bases lay in between. CDR3 size: 16 residues. Germline V gene data show CDR1 as MNHEY and CDR2 as SMNVEV (reference sequence). CDR3 sequence: CASSFLQGSQNNEQFF. As DNA, the CDR3 is TGTGCCAGCAGCTTCCTACAGGGAAGTCAAAACAATGAGCAGTTCTTC.

CDR3 in DNA: TGTGCCAGCAGCGTAGGGGACAGGGGGAGCGAGACCCAGTACTTC. Its protein product is CASSVGDRGSETQYF. The chain is built from TRBV9 and TRBJ2-5; TRBD1 matches 11 bases. The CDR3 has 15 amino acids. Trimming took 0 bases from V and 5 from J; bases not matched to a gene: 3. CDR1 and CDR2 (germline): SGDLS, YYNGEE.

This clonotype was seen once. This chain joins TRBV6-2 or TRBV6-3 and TRBJ2-4, with 10 bases matching TRBD2. The J call may not be correct, given that the DNA end is closer to TRBJ2-7. This CDR3 is built from 18 residues. Germline assignment: CDR1 MNHEY and CDR2 SVGEGT. CDR3 in amino acids: CASRPHGTTSGHPYEQYF. For the CDR3, the DNA is TGTGCCAGCAGACCCCACGGGACGACTAGCGGGCACCCCTACGAGCAGTACTTC.

V is TRBV6-1 and J is TRBJ1-4, with D hard to call. The V end was cut by 7 bases, the J end by 4 bases, with 13 bases between. Germline assignment: CDR1 MNHNS and CDR2 SASEGT. This CDR3 contains 14 residues. The CDR3 DNA follows: TGTGCCAGCAAAGTTGGGGTCTTTAATGAAAAACTGTTTTTT. It encodes CASKVGVFNEKLFF.

A remark on this clonotype: One end of the junction fails to match germline, which may point to a read error. The gene calls are TRBV14 and TRBJ2-5; D is unresolved. This CDR3 comprises 11 residues. Germline CDR1 reads SGHDN; CDR2 reads FVKESK. The CDR3: CASSPLETRYF. CDR3 in DNA: TGTGCCAGCAGCCCCTTGGAGACCCGGTACTTC.

The genes are TRBV27 and TRBJ2-1; D not certain. CDR1 and CDR2 (germline): MNHEY, SMNVEV (reference sequence). The V end was cut by 5 bases, the J end by 4 bases, with 9 bases between. The CDR3 loop spans 13 amino acids. CDR3 sequence reads: CASSKGPYNEQFF. The CDR3 DNA reads TGTGCCAGCAGTAAGGGTCCATACAATGAGCAGTTCTTC.

The rearrangement joins TRBV6-2 or TRBV6-3 to TRBJ1-5; D remains unclear. The CDR3 runs to 12 residues. Per the germline V gene, CDR1 is MNHEY and CDR2 is SVGEGT. The V gene lost 1 base and the J gene lost 6 bases, with 4 bases spanning the gap. In DNA form, the CDR3 reads TGTGCCAGCAGTTACTATGGTCAGCCCCAGCATTTT. Amino acids: CASSYYGQPQHF.

Comment on this clonotype: A read error may produce the germline difference seen at one junction end. V usage is TRBV27 and J usage is TRBJ2-3, with unresolved D. Looked up from germline, CDR1 is MNHEY and CDR2 is SMNVEV (reference sequence). This CDR3 spans 10 amino acids. For the CDR3, the DNA is TGTGCCACCTTCTCAGATACGCTGTATTTT. Protein: CATFSDTLYF.

The chain recombines TRBV20-1 with TRBJ2-7; the D call may be TRBD1 or TRBD2 (5 bases each). The CDR3 is 14 residues long. V lost 3 bases, J lost 7 bases, and 19 bases lay in between. CDR1 is DFQATT, CDR2 SNEGSKA, per germline (reference sequence). The CDR3 nucleotides read TGCAGTGCTAGCTCGCAGGGACGATCTCGGGAGCAGTACTTC. It translates to CSASSQGRSREQYF.

The V gene is TRBV28, the J gene TRBJ2-5; unclear D gene. The J call may be faulty, since TRBJ2-7 better matches the DNA end. The CDR3 has 14 amino acids. The germline V gene encodes CDR1 MDHEN and CDR2 SYDVKM. The CDR3 here is CASSLFKVVSEQYF. CDR3 coding DNA: TGTGCCAGCAGTTTATTTAAGGTAGTTTCCGAGCAGTACTTC.

The chain couples TRBV5-1 to TRBJ2-7; 11 bases are a match to TRBD2. Germline values: CDR1 SGHRS, CDR2 YFSETQ. This CDR3 region has 15 residues. Losses at the gene ends were 0 bases for V and 6 bases for J; bases not matched to a gene: 5. CDR3 in amino acids: CASSLVLAGGSEQYF. The CDR3 DNA follows: TGCGCCAGCAGCTTGGTGTTAGCGGGAGGGAGCGAGCAGTACTTC.

V usage is TRBV10-3 and J usage is TRBJ2-1, with TRBD2 matching over 13 bases. This CDR3 is built from 17 residues. Germline V gives CDR1 ENHRY, CDR2 SYGVKD. With 2 bases clipped from V and 12 bases from J, the junction kept 13 bases outside the gene matches. CDR3 bases: TGTGCCATCAGTGAGGGACTAGCGGGGGCCCCAGTGCACGGGCAGTTCTTC. This sequence encodes CAISEGLAGAPVHGQFF.

This clonotype was counted a few times. V is TRBV5-6 and J is TRBJ2-5; TRBD1 might be the D (6 bases). The germline V gene has CDR1 SGHDT and CDR2 YYEEEE. Trimming shortened V by 4 bases and J by 5 bases, and 9 bases separated the two germline ends. The CDR3 extends over 12 amino acids. Written as DNA, the CDR3 is TGTGCCAGCAGCACAGGGTGGGAGACCCAGTACTTC. Residues: CASSTGWETQYF.

V gene TRBV6-2 or TRBV6-3 combines with J gene TRBJ1-1; no reliable D call. Germline CDR1 MNHEY, CDR2 SVGEGT. The CDR3 contains 15 residues. The ends were cut back, 3 bases at V and 0 bases at J, with 11 bases in the middle. DNA of the CDR3: TGTGCCAGCAGTTATCTCCCCAGGCTGAACACTGAAGCTTTCTTT. This gives the protein CASSYLPRLNTEAFF.

As to this clonotype: A clone one base away is much larger, so this may be a read error. The chain has TRBV4-1 and TRBJ2-5, with 8 bases identical to TRBD2. The CDR3 is made up of 14 amino acids. Germline V lookup: CDR1 MGHRA, CDR2 YSYEKL. CDR3 residues: CACSQSSGKETQYF. CDR3 bases: TGTGCCTGCAGCCAGAGTAGCGGGAAAGAGACCCAGTACTTC.

V gene TRBV3-1 combines with J gene TRBJ1-2; D is undetermined. In germline, CDR1 is LGHDT, CDR2 YNNKEL (reference sequence). The CDR3 contains 14 residues. Trimming pared 0 bases from V and 4 bases from J, leaving 9 bases between. For the CDR3, the DNA is TGTGCCAGCAGCCAAGATTTACGGGGCTATGGCTACACCTTC. Amino acid sequence: CASSQDLRGYGYTF.

This chain connects TRBV4-1 to TRBJ2-7; 10 bases agree with TRBD1. The CDR3 is 15 residues long. V lost 2 bases to trimming and J lost 6 bases; unmatched junction nucleotides: 7. CDR1 is MGHRA and CDR2 is YSYEKL in the germline V gene. The DNA for the CDR3 is TGCGCCAGCAGCCAAACCGGGACAGGGGACCGCGAGCAGTACTTC. This encodes CASSQTGTGDREQYF.

V and J are TRBV9 and TRBJ2-4; D remains ambiguous. The J call may be wrong; the DNA end is better matched by TRBJ2-7. Per the germline V gene, CDR1 is SGDLS and CDR2 is YYNGEE. This CDR3 is built from 13 residues. CDR3 sequence (DNA): TGTGCCAGCAGCGGAAAGGGTTGGGACGAGCAGTACTTC. It is translated as CASSGKGWDEQYF.

In its sample, this clonotype was seen a few times. The chain combines TRBV7-9 with TRBJ2-5; 8 bases are shared with TRBD1. Germline V gene data show CDR1 as SEHNR and CDR2 as FQNEAQ (reference sequence). CDR3 size: 15 residues. Unmatched junction bases numbered 7, after V lost 5 bases and J lost 2 bases. The CDR3 region has the DNA TGTGCCAGCAGCCCAGGACAGGGAGGACAAGAGACCCAGTACTTC. Encoded protein: CASSPGQGGQETQYF.

The genes are TRBV29-1 and TRBJ1-5, with unresolved D. V was pared by 6 bases and J by 3 bases, with 12 bases between. Germline-derived CDR1 and CDR2 are SQVTM and ANQGSEA. CDR3 length: 13 residues. CDR3 DNA sequence: TGCAGCGTCCTGGCGGGTTTCAATCAGCCCCAGCATTTT. Protein sequence: CSVLAGFNQPQHF.

As DNA, the CDR3 is TGTGCCATCAGTGAGGGTCCCCGAGGGCTCCCCCCCTCCTACGAGCAGTACTTC. The encoded protein is CAISEGPRGLPPSYEQYF. The chain joins TRBV10-3 to TRBJ2-7, with D tentatively TRBD2 (5 bases). From germline, CDR1 is ENHRY and CDR2 SYGVKD. Trimming stripped 2 bases from V and 0 bases from J, with 20 bases between. The CDR3 contains 18 residues.

J is TRBJ2-3 and V is TRBV9; D is unresolved. V gave up 0 bases and J gave up 3 bases, with 11 bases separating them. CDR1 SGDLS and CDR2 YYNGEE come from the germline V gene. The CDR3 has 15 residues. The CDR3 reads CASSVGPYLTDTQYF. CDR3 coding DNA: TGTGCCAGCAGCGTAGGTCCCTATCTGACAGATACGCAGTATTTT.

There are a few counts of this clonotype. The CDR3 protein is CASSFGLLKPGLAVGEQYF. In nucleotides, the CDR3 is TGTGCCAGCAGCTTCGGTCTCTTAAAACCGGGACTAGCTGTCGGCGAGCAGTACTTC. The chain carries TRBV7-2 and TRBJ2-5, with 9 bases fitting TRBD2. Matching the DNA end better, TRBJ2-7 makes the J call doubtful. Looked up from germline, CDR1 is SGHTA and CDR2 is FQGNSA. The CDR3 length is 19 residues.

In regard to this clonotype: Its ends do not fully match the called genes, so a read error is possible. V is TRBV4-2 and J is TRBJ2-5, with a weak D call TRBD1 (5 bases). In germline, CDR1 is LGHNA, CDR2 YNFKEQ. This CDR3 region has 15 residues. As DNA, the CDR3 is TGTGCCCGCAGCCAAGACGTCGGACAACAAGAGACCCAGTACTTC. Translated, it gives CARSQDVGQQETQYF.

The rearrangement links TRBV12-3 or TRBV12-4 to TRBJ2-5, with D perhaps matching TRBD1 (6 bases). The CDR3 runs 13 residues. With 3 bases removed from V and 10 bases from J, the gap between germline ends came to 15 bases. CDR3 nucleotide sequence: TGTGCCAGCAGTTTGCACGGACAGCCGGACCAGTACTTC. Protein: CASSLHGQPDQYF.

The rearrangement joins TRBV4-2 to TRBJ2-5, with 14 bases lining up with TRBD2. The V segment lost 2 bases and the J segment 5 bases; nucleotides outside the gene matches: 4. Germline CDR1 is LGHNA and CDR2 is YNFKEQ. The CDR3 covers 16 residues. CDR3 amino acids: CASSQLGTSGSETQYF. CDR3 nucleotides: TGTGCCAGCAGCCAACTCGGGACTAGCGGGAGTGAGACCCAGTACTTC.

The table lists this clonotype with many counts. The chain combines TRBV4-3 with TRBJ1-2; the D gene is possibly TRBD1 (5 bases). The germline V gene has CDR1 LGHNA and CDR2 YSLEER. V was shortened by 4 bases and J by 7 bases, with 19 bases between the two germline ends. This CDR3 is 15 amino acids long. In DNA form, the CDR3 reads TGCGCCAGCAGCCCTCAGACAGTCAGTTATGGTGGCTACACCTTC. Translation gives CASSPQTVSYGGYTF.

This clonotype was counted between two and nine times. The DNA for the CDR3 is TGCAGTGCCCCCTCACAGGGGGCGAGCACCGGGGAGCTGTTTTTT. Translated, it gives CSAPSQGASTGELFF. The chain employs TRBV20-1 and TRBJ2-2; 9 nucleotides align to TRBD1. Germline V gene data show CDR1 as DFQATT and CDR2 as SNEGSKA (reference sequence). The CDR3 runs to 15 residues. V was clipped by 6 bases and J by 4 bases; unmatched bases: 9.

The chain couples TRBV4-1 to TRBJ2-5; 10 nucleotides match TRBD2. The J call may be faulty, since TRBJ2-7 better matches the DNA end. Germline V gene lookup returns CDR1 MGHRA and CDR2 YSYEKL. This CDR3 contains 15 residues. The CDR3 sequence is CASSQEASGSCEQYF. Here the CDR3 DNA reads TGCGCCAGCAGCCAAGAGGCTAGCGGGAGCTGCGAGCAGTACTTC.